These 26 T cell receptor beta chains originate from one sample sequenced in a study of cytomegalovirus exposure and HLA in healthy donors. The PCR had 60 Vbeta and 13 Jbeta primers. Profiling relied on immunoSEQ multiplex PCR, and the TCRdb table lists in-frame clones only, not all of them. The sample holds nearly 100,000 clones; around a tenth are singletons and the top ten take 4.5% to 6.5%. Specimen: PBMCs. The source is a man aged 50 or older in good health and CMV-seropositive.

The chain carries TRBV6-5 and TRBJ1-2, with D possibly TRBD1 on 6 matching bases. Germline loops: CDR1 MNHEY, CDR2 SVGAGI. Trimming pared 5 bases from V and 6 bases from J, leaving 19 bases between. The CDR3 loop spans 15 amino acids. The CDR3 nucleotides read TGTGCCAGCAGTCCCCCGGCGGGTGAGGGGGATGGCTACACCTTC. Translating it yields CASSPPAGEGDGYTF.

This clone was found a few times. The J gene is TRBJ1-5, the V gene TRBV28; D possibly corresponds to TRBD1 (5 bases). This CDR3 comprises 16 residues. In germline, CDR1 is MDHEN, CDR2 SYDVKM. V lost 3 bases to trimming and J lost 2 bases, with 14 bases between them. The CDR3 region is CASSLGGGRGNQPQHF. Written as DNA, the CDR3 is TGTGCCAGCAGTTTGGGGGGGGGTAGGGGCAATCAGCCCCAGCATTTT.

V is TRBV5-6 and J is TRBJ1-5; D gene uncertain. The length of the CDR3 is 16 residues. Germline V gives CDR1 SGHDT, CDR2 YYEEEE. V lost 0 bases, J lost 1 base, and 11 bases lay in between. The CDR3 reads CASSLGGGSSNQPQHF. The CDR3 coding sequence is TGTGCCAGCAGCTTGGGAGGCGGGTCGAGCAATCAGCCCCAGCATTTT.

This clone was seen a handful of times. This rearrangement joins TRBV27 to TRBJ2-3; weak D call: TRBD1 (6 bases). The V end lost 5 bases, the J end lost 2 bases, and 14 bases lay between the germline ends. Germline V gene lookup returns CDR1 MNHEY and CDR2 SMNVEV (reference sequence). The CDR3 runs 15 residues. The DNA for the CDR3 is TGTGCCAGCAGTAGAGGGGACATCAACACAGATACGCAGTATTTT. It codes for CASSRGDINTDTQYF.

This clone was seen only a few times. The V and J genes are TRBV11-2 and TRBJ1-1; 7 bases are shared with TRBD1. Germline-derived CDR1 and CDR2 are SGHAT and FQNNGV. The CDR3 has 15 amino acids. Trimming removed 5 bases from V and 1 base from J; junction bases left unmatched: 7. CDR3 sequence: CASSNSGQENTEAFF. DNA of the CDR3: TGTGCCAGCAGCAACTCCGGACAGGAGAACACTGAAGCTTTCTTT.

This clone was detected only a few times. V gene TRBV18 combines with J gene TRBJ2-7; D unresolved. Trimming left V 6 bases short and J 3 bases short, with 18 bases between. Germline CDR1 and CDR2: KGHSH and LQKENI. CDR3 length: 15 amino acids. CDR3 sequence (DNA): TGTGCCAGCTCCAGGCTCAAATCGGTGGTCTACGAGCAGTACTTC. This encodes CASSRLKSVVYEQYF.

The chain combines TRBV7-3 with TRBJ2-2, with 12 bases fitting TRBD2. The CDR3 covers 18 residues. Germline V lookup: CDR1 SGHTA, CDR2 FQGTGA. V shed 5 bases and J 3 bases; nucleotides not matched to a gene: 10. The DNA for the CDR3 is TGTGCCAGCAGCCCTAGACCCCTAGCGGGAGGGTACACCGGGGAGCTGTTTTTT. Amino acids: CASSPRPLAGGYTGELFF.

The gene calls are TRBV7-9 and TRBJ2-1, with D uncertain. Germline-derived CDR1 and CDR2 are SEHNR and FQNEAQ (reference sequence). Trimming removed 2 bases at V and 10 bases at J, with 6 bases between. The length of the CDR3 is 11 residues. Here the CDR3 reads CASSLYYEQFF. In DNA, the CDR3 is TGTGCCAGCAGCTTATACTACGAGCAGTTCTTC.

This clone was seen ten or more times. This sequence joins TRBV6-1 and TRBJ1-2; D unresolved. The germline V and J ends were trimmed by 5 bases and 4 bases, with 14 bases remaining between them. The germline gives CDR1 MNHNS, CDR2 SASEGT. This CDR3 comprises 14 residues. The CDR3 sequence: CASSPHPEGYGYTF. The CDR3 coding sequence is TGTGCCAGCAGTCCACACCCCGAGGGCTATGGCTACACCTTC.

The chain has TRBV7-8 and TRBJ2-2; the D gene is possibly TRBD2 (5 bases). Trimming took 3 bases from V and 7 from J, leaving 15 bases between them. The CDR3 is 15 amino acids. Germline CDR1 is SGHVS and CDR2 is FQNEAQ. CDR3 amino acids: CASSFLARRGGELFF. CDR3 nucleotides: TGTGCCAGCAGCTTCCTAGCCCGGAGAGGCGGGGAGCTGTTTTTT.

This sequence joins TRBV7-9 and TRBJ1-1; possible D gene TRBD1, 5 bases. Germline V gives CDR1 SEHNR, CDR2 FQNEAQ (reference sequence). V lost 0 bases and J 5 bases, leaving 13 bases between the germline ends. This CDR3 is built from 15 residues. The CDR3 nucleotides are TGTGCCAGCAGCTTAGCAGGGGCCCTGGGGACTGAAGCTTTCTTT. Its protein is CASSLAGALGTEAFF.

The chain is built from TRBV30 and TRBJ2-7; D remains unclear. Germline V gives CDR1 GTSNPN, CDR2 SVGIG (reference sequence). CDR3 length: 11 amino acids. V was clipped by 2 bases and J by 3 bases, with 5 bases between them. CDR3 sequence (DNA): TGTGCCTGGAGTTCGGGCTACGAGCAGTACTTC. It yields the protein CAWSSGYEQYF.

This clone was counted a few times. The chain has TRBV4-1 and TRBJ1-1, with 7 positions matching TRBD1. The germline V gene encodes CDR1 MGHRA and CDR2 YSYEKL. Trimming removed 5 bases from V and 4 bases from J; junction bases left unmatched: 10. This CDR3 contains 15 residues. The CDR3 DNA reads as TGCGCCAGCAGCTCGGGACAGTTCCTCACCACTGAAGCTTTCTTT. It codes for CASSSGQFLTTEAFF.

This chain connects TRBV27 to TRBJ2-3, with 8 positions matching TRBD2. V lost 0 bases and J lost 2; bases outside the gene matches: 7. CDR1 and CDR2 from the germline V gene are MNHEY and SMNVEV (reference sequence). This CDR3 region has 17 residues. CDR3 protein: CASSLSQTSEYTDTQYF. The CDR3 region has the DNA TGTGCCAGCAGTTTATCTCAGACTAGCGAATACACAGATACGCAGTATTTT.

This clone was observed a few times. The chain has TRBV11-2 and TRBJ2-1, with D perhaps matching TRBD1 (5 bases). The germline V and J ends were trimmed by 0 bases and 9 bases, with 18 bases remaining between them. From germline, CDR1 is SGHAT and CDR2 FQNNGV. The CDR3 contains 16 residues. Here the CDR3 DNA reads TGTGCCAGCAGCTTAGATCATGGCAGGGTGAGCTCTGAGCAGTTCTTC. The encoded protein is CASSLDHGRVSSEQFF.

This clone turned up a few times. The chain uses TRBV9 and TRBJ1-2, with TRBD1 matching 9 bases. The CDR3 spans 14 residues. Germline CDR1 is SGDLS and CDR2 is YYNGEE. V was clipped by 2 bases and J by 8 bases; unmatched bases: 7. CDR3 amino acids: CASSVGQGSWGYTF. The CDR3 DNA follows: TGTGCCAGCAGCGTCGGACAGGGGTCGTGGGGCTACACCTTC.

The rearrangement links TRBV10-3 to TRBJ2-7, with D possibly TRBD1 on 6 matching bases. The CDR3 consists of 13 residues. Looked up from germline, CDR1 is ENHRY and CDR2 is SYGVKD. V shed 5 bases and J shed 6 bases, with 14 bases lying between them. CDR3 region: CAISTAGAGEQYF. CDR3 DNA sequence: TGTGCCATCAGTACTGCAGGGGCAGGCGAGCAGTACTTC.

The chain joins TRBV29-1 to TRBJ2-5; 8 bases agree with TRBD1. Matching the DNA end better, TRBJ2-7 makes the J call doubtful. The germline V gene has CDR1 SQVTM and CDR2 ANQGSEA. The CDR3 has 14 residues. The CDR3 region has the DNA TGCAGCGTGATTCCGGGACAGGCACTCCGCGAGCAGTACTTC. Protein sequence: CSVIPGQALREQYF.

This clone was observed a handful of times. The rearrangement uses TRBV28 and TRBJ1-4; no clear D gene. V was clipped by 10 bases and J by 0 bases, with 6 bases between them. The CDR3 runs to 12 residues. The germline gives CDR1 MDHEN, CDR2 SYDVKM. DNA of the CDR3: TGTGCCACCAAATCAACTAATGAAAAACTGTTTTTT. Translating gives CATKSTNEKLFF. Variable domain in full (rest from reference TRBV28 and TRBJ1-4): DVKVTQSSRYLVKRTGEKVFLECVQDMDHENMFWYRQDPGLGLRLIYFSYDVKMKEKGDIPEGYSVSREKKERFSLILESASTNQTSMYLCATKSTNEKLFFGSGTQLSVL.

This clone has only a few counts. The V call is TRBV18, the J call TRBJ1-1, with D tentatively TRBD1 (6 bases). Trimming cost V 2 bases and J 3 bases, with 19 bases left between them. The CDR3 covers 17 residues. The germline V gene encodes CDR1 KGHSH and CDR2 LQKENI. CDR3 sequence reads: CASSPRSRNRDYTEAFF. CDR3 nucleotides: TGTGCCAGCTCACCAAGGTCCCGAAACAGGGATTACACTGAAGCTTTCTTT.

The chain couples TRBV27 to TRBJ2-7; 10 nucleotides agree with TRBD2. Losses at the gene ends were 4 bases for V and 1 base for J; bases not matched to a gene: 4. The CDR3 totals 15 residues. CDR1 and CDR2 (germline): MNHEY, SMNVEV (reference sequence). The CDR3 here is CASSSSGSGSYEQYF. DNA for the CDR3: TGTGCCAGCAGTTCTAGCGGGAGTGGGTCCTACGAGCAGTACTTC.

The chain combines TRBV27 with TRBJ2-3, with TRBD2 matching over 13 bases. V trimming: 5 bases; J trimming: 3 bases; junction bases outside the gene matches: 11. The CDR3 has 18 residues. CDR1 MNHEY and CDR2 SMNVEV come from the germline V gene (reference sequence). CDR3 in DNA: TGTGCCAGCAGTCCAAGGACTAGCGGGAGTGCCGGAACAGATACGCAGTATTTT. It specifies CASSPRTSGSAGTDTQYF.

Only a few counts were recorded for this clone. V usage is TRBV5-5 and J usage is TRBJ2-7; 7 bases line up with TRBD2. This CDR3 has 14 amino acids. CDR1 and CDR2 from the germline V gene are SGHKS and YYEKEE (reference sequence). Trimming at V came to 0 bases and at J to 2 bases, leaving 2 bases not matched to a gene. In DNA, the CDR3 is TGTGCCAGCAGCTTGGCGGGAGGTCCCTACGAGCAGTACTTC. Translating it yields CASSLAGGPYEQYF.

This chain connects TRBV29-1 to TRBJ1-1, with D uncertain. This CDR3 is built from 17 residues. V lost 6 bases, J lost 3 bases, and 26 bases lay in between. Looked up from germline, CDR1 is SQVTM and CDR2 is ANQGSEA. In DNA form, the CDR3 reads TGCAGCGTCCGCCGATCCGGTCCAGGTTCGGGAGACACTGAAGCTTTCTTT. Protein: CSVRRSGPGSGDTEAFF.

This clone was counted between two and nine times. The gene calls are TRBV29-1 and TRBJ2-7; the D gene is possibly TRBD2 (5 bases). The CDR3 is 12 residues long. V was pared by 6 bases and J by 2 bases, with 11 bases between. The germline gives CDR1 SQVTM, CDR2 ANQGSEA. The CDR3 here is CSVTAGAYEQYF. CDR3 bases: TGCAGCGTGACCGCGGGCGCCTACGAGCAGTACTTC.

This clone was seen a handful of times. The V gene is TRBV28, the J gene TRBJ2-7; 9 bases are shared with TRBD2. CDR1 and CDR2 (germline): MDHEN, SYDVKM. This CDR3 is 16 amino acids long. Trimming removed 6 bases from V and 0 bases from J; junction bases left unmatched: 9. The CDR3 sequence: CASRPGLAFSSYEQYF. The CDR3 DNA is TGTGCCAGCAGACCTGGACTAGCGTTTAGCTCCTACGAGCAGTACTTC.